Following are 14 T cell receptor beta chains from one sample sequenced in a study of tumor-infiltrating lymphocytes in oesophageal squamous cell carcinoma. TCRdb reprocessed the PCR reads with MiXCR, giving one entry per CDR3 protein. The sample carries approximately 13,000 distinct CDR3 sequences, roughly three fifths recorded once. The sequenced material came from esophageal tumor tissue. Receptor source: a female donor with esophageal squamous cell carcinoma.

The chain carries TRBV6-6 and TRBJ2-7, with D possibly matching TRBD2 (7 bases). Germline V gene data show CDR1 as MNHNY and CDR2 as SVGAGI (reference sequence). The CDR3 consists of 14 residues. V gave up 1 base and J gave up 3 bases, with 10 bases separating them. This CDR3 reads CASSYLGGGYEQYF. The CDR3 nucleotides read TGTGCCAGCAGTTACTTAGGGGGGGGCTACGAGCAGTACTTC.

This clonotype was observed a single time. The rearrangement joins TRBV7-3 to TRBJ2-6; D is unresolved. Germline lookup yields CDR1 SGHTA and CDR2 FQGTGA. Trimming left V 5 bases short and J 1 base short, with 3 bases between. The CDR3 is 13 residues long. Here the CDR3 reads CASSPSGANVLTF. The CDR3 DNA sequence: TGTGCCAGCAGCCCGTCTGGGGCCAACGTCCTGACTTTC.

The chain is built from TRBV5-4 and TRBJ2-7; 7 nucleotides line up with TRBD1. J was trimmed by 3 bases and V by 4 bases; bases with no gene match: 4. Germline CDR1 SGHNT, CDR2 YYREEE (reference sequence). The CDR3 has 13 amino acids. The CDR3 sequence: CASSPGQVYEQYF. CDR3 nucleotide sequence: TGTGCCAGCAGCCCCGGACAGGTCTACGAGCAGTACTTC.

The table lists this clonotype with a count of one. The chain carries TRBV6-6 and TRBJ2-5, with 10 nucleotides matching TRBD2. The closer fit of TRBJ2-7 to the DNA end suggests the J call may be wrong. The germline CDR1 and CDR2 sequences are MNHNY and SVGAGI (reference sequence). This CDR3 has 12 amino acids. CDR3 sequence reads: CATRTSGYEQYF. For the CDR3, the DNA is TGTGCCACCAGGACTAGCGGCTACGAGCAGTACTTC.

This clonotype was picked up one time. The chain has TRBV11-1 and TRBJ2-4; TRBD2 is a possible D gene (5 bases). The J call may be in error: the DNA end matches TRBJ2-7 better. The length of the CDR3 is 13 residues. The germline V gene encodes CDR1 SGHAT and CDR2 FQDESV (reference sequence). CDR3 nucleotide sequence: TGTGCCAGCAGCTCCCTCCGGGACTACGAGCAGTACTTC. Translation gives CASSSLRDYEQYF.

On this clonotype itself: A much larger clone sits a single nucleotide away, making a read error possible. The DNA is omitted, as the CDR3 cannot be located on it reliably, and the CDR3 follows TCRdb's listing. The rearrangement uses TRBV7-9 and TRBJ2-1. Germline V gives CDR1 SEHNR, CDR2 FQNEAQ (reference sequence). The CDR3 adds up to 16 amino acids, both ends counted. This CDR3 reads CASSLGVERVRAVLRF.

The sample holds many counts of this clonotype. Given a much more abundant clone one base away, this may be a read error. The chain combines TRBV12-3 or TRBV12-4 with TRBJ2-5, with D uncertain. Between the trimmed V and J ends, which lost 7 bases and 11 bases, there was a span of 14 bases. There are 11 residues in the CDR3. The CDR3 is CASKTGNEQYF. For the CDR3, the DNA is TGTGCCAGCAAAACGGGTAATGAGCAGTACTTC.

The chain uses TRBV5-1 and TRBJ2-1, with D perhaps given as TRBD1 or TRBD2 (6 bases each). The germline V gene encodes CDR1 SGHRS and CDR2 YFSETQ. The CDR3 is 17 amino acids. V lost 1 base to trimming and J lost 6 bases, with 20 bases between them. CDR3: CASSLLGQGTLPNEQFF. For the CDR3, the DNA is TGCGCCAGCAGCTTGTTGGGCCAGGGGACTCTCCCCAATGAGCAGTTCTTC. The variable domain in full, with the rest retrieved from reference TRBV5-1 and TRBJ2-1, is KAGVTQTPRYLIKTRGQQVTLSCSPISGHRSVSWYQQTPGQGLQFLFEYFSETQRNKGNFPGRFSGRQFSNSRSEMNVSTLELGDSALYLCASSLLGQGTLPNEQFFGPGTRLTVL.

This chain uses TRBV12-3 or TRBV12-4 with TRBJ2-1, with TRBD2 as a possible D gene (6 bases). The V and J ends lost 2 bases and 0 bases respectively, with 11 bases between them. The CDR3 consists of 16 residues. CDR3 coding DNA: TGTGCCAGCAGTTTATGGGGGGAGAGCTCCTACAATGAGCAGTTCTTC. It encodes CASSLWGESSYNEQFF.

The CDR3, as DNA: TGTGCCAGTGAACGGGAGCAGTTCTTC. Amino acid sequence: CASEREQFF. The V call is TRBV7-1, the J call TRBJ2-5; D call uncertain. Near its end, the DNA agrees better with TRBJ2-1, so the J call may be wrong. TRBV7-1 qualifies as an ORF whose function is uncertain. The CDR3 covers 9 residues.

This sequence joins TRBV19 and TRBJ2-3; D call uncertain. The J call may be mistaken, given a closer DNA end match to TRBJ1-1. CDR1 is LNHDA, CDR2 SQIVND, per germline (reference sequence). The CDR3 loop spans 12 amino acids. CDR3: CASRLGPTEAFF. As DNA, the CDR3 is TGTGCCAGTCGACTAGGGCCTACTGAAGCTTTCTTT.

V and J are TRBV18 and TRBJ1-1, with D possibly being TRBD1 (5 bases). The CDR3 extends over 13 amino acids. The germline gives CDR1 KGHSH, CDR2 LQKENI. Trimming removed 6 bases at V and 2 bases at J, with 10 bases between. CDR3 sequence (DNA): TGTGCCAGCTCTAAAGACAGTAACACTGAAGCTTTCTTT. This encodes CASSKDSNTEAFF.

This clonotype has more than one count but fewer than ten. The chain joins TRBV7-2 to TRBJ2-1; TRBD2 aligns across 9 bases. Losses at the gene ends were 3 bases for V and 7 bases for J; bases not matched to a gene: 16. CDR1 and CDR2 (germline): SGHTA, FQGNSA. This CDR3 is built from 18 residues. For the CDR3, the DNA is TGTGCCAGCAGCTTGGCCTTCGCGGGACTAGCATTTGGTAATGAGCAGTTCTTC. Translated: CASSLAFAGLAFGNEQFF.

Regarding this clonotype: Lacking the conserved final phenylalanine or tryptophan, this CDR3 likely reflects a read error. It is unclear where the CDR3 begins or ends on the DNA, so no DNA is shown, and the CDR3 is as TCRdb lists it. The chain employs TRBV7-3 and TRBJ2-7; the D call of TRBD2 is as the table states it, not checked on the DNA. The CDR3 spans 8 residues, counting both ends. CDR1 is SGHTA and CDR2 is FQGTGA in the germline V gene. The CDR3 sequence: CASSPGLS.